The clone carrying this T cell receptor (beta chain) was observed many times. Its antigen is unknown. The CDR3 is 14 amino acids. Trimming removed 2 bases at V and 2 bases at J, with 11 bases between. CDR1 and CDR2 (germline): DFQATT, SNEGSKA (reference sequence). This sample stems from a study of T cells after yellow fever vaccination. Broader study findings: Clonotypes found in both CD4 and CD8 compartments made up a small share. Researchers report a weaker secondary response that nonetheless peaked faster, day 5 versus 15.

TCRdb re-called the 5' RACE reads with MiXCR, one entry per CDR3 protein. This table has approximately 70,000 distinct CDR3 sequences, more than 6.5% appearing once. The chain uses TRBV20-1 and TRBJ2-3; D might be TRBD1 or TRBD2, each matching 5 bases. This TCR was recovered from a man younger than 35 who received the YFV17D yellow fever vaccine. This specimen was CD8+ T cells sorted from PBMCs, taken more than 35 days after the first yellow fever vaccination. The CDR3 loop is CSARRDHDTDTQYF. CDR3 coding DNA: TGCAGTGCTAGAAGGGACCATGACACAGATACGCAGTATTTT.